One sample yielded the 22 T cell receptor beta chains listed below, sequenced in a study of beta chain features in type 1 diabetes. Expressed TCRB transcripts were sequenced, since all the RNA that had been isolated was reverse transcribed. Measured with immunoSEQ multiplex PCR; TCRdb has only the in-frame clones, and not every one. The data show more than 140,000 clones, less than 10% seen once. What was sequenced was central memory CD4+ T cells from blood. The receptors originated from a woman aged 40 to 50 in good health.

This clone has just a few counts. The CDR3 sequence is CASSLRSNTEAFF. The DNA for the CDR3 is TGTGCCAGCAGCTTACGGTCGAACACTGAAGCTTTCTTT. This chain uses TRBV5-4 with TRBJ1-1; D gene uncertain. From germline, CDR1 is SGHNT and CDR2 YYREEE (reference sequence). Deletions cut 2 bases from V and 1 base from J, with 6 bases between. The CDR3 covers 13 residues.

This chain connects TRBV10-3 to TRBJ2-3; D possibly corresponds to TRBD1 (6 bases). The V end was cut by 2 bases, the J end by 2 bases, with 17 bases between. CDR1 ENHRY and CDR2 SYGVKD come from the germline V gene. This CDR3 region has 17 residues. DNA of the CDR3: TGTGCCATCAGTGAGCCATCAGGGGTTTTGGCCACAGATACGCAGTATTTT. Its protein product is CAISEPSGVLATDTQYF.

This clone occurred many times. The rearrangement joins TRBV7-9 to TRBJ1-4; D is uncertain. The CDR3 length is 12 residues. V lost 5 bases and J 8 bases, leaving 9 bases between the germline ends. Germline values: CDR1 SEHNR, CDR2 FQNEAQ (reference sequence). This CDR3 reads CASSPSAEKLFF. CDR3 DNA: TGTGCCAGCAGCCCCTCCGCGGAAAAACTGTTTTTT.

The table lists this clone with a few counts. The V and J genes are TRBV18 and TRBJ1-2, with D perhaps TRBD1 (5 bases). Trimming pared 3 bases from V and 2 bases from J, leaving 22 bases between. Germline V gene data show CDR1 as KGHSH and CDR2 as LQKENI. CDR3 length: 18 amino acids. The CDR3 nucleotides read TGTGCCAGCTCACCTGCGTTGGGCAGGGAGGACCCCAACTATGGCTACACCTTC. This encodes CASSPALGREDPNYGYTF. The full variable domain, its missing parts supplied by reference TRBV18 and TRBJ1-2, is NAGVMQNPRHLVRRRGQEARLRCSPMKGHSHVYWYRQLPEEGLKFMVYLQKENIIDESGMPKERFSAEFPKEGPSILRIQQVVRGDSAAYFCASSPALGREDPNYGYTFGSGTRLTVV.

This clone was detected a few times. The CDR3 DNA follows: TGCGCCAGCAGCTTCGGGGGGAGCTCCTATAATTCACCCCTCCACTTT. This gives the protein CASSFGGSSYNSPLHF. V is TRBV5-1 and J is TRBJ1-6; D possibly corresponds to TRBD1 (5 bases). The CDR3 spans 16 residues. CDR1 is SGHRS and CDR2 is YFSETQ in the germline V gene. The ends were cut back, 2 bases at V and 0 bases at J, with 9 bases in the middle.

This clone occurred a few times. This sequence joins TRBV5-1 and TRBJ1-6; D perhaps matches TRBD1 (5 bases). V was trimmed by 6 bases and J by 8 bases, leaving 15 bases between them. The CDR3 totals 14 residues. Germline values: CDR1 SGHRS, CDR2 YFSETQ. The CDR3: CASTLQGGDSPLHF. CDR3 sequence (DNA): TGCGCCAGCACCCTCCAGGGTGGCGATTCACCCCTCCACTTT.

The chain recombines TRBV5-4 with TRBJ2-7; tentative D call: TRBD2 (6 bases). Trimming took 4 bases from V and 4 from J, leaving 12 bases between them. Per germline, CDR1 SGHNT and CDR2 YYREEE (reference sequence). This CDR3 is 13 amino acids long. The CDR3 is CASSVTSSYEQYF. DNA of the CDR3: TGTGCCAGCAGCGTGACTAGTAGTTACGAGCAGTACTTC.

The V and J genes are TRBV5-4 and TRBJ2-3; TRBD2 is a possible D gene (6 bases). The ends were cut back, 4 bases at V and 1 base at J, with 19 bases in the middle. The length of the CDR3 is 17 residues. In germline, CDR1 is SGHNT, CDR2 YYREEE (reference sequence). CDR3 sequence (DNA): TGTGCCAGCAGCCTTGGTGGCGGGGTCTTCCGCACAGATACGCAGTATTTT. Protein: CASSLGGGVFRTDTQYF.

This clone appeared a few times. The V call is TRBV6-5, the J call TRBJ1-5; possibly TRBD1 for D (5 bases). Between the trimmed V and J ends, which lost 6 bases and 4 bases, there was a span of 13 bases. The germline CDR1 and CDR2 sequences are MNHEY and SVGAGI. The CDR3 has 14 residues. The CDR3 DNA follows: TGTGCCAGCAGCGGTCAGGGTCGAAATCAGCCCCAGCATTTT. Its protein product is CASSGQGRNQPQHF.

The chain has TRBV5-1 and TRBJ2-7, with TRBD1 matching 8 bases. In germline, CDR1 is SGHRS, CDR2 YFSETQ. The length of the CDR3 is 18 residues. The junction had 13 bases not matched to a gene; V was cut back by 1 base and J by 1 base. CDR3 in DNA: TGCGCCAGCAGCTTGCTGACAGGGGCCCAATGGGTTTCCTACGAGCAGTACTTC. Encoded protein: CASSLLTGAQWVSYEQYF.

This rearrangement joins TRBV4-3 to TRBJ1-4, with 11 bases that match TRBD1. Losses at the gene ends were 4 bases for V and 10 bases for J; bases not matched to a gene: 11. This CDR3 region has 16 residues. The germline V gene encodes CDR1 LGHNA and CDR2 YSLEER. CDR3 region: CASSLTVLGTGGKLFF. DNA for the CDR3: TGCGCCAGCAGCCTAACTGTCTTAGGGACAGGGGGAAAACTGTTTTTT.

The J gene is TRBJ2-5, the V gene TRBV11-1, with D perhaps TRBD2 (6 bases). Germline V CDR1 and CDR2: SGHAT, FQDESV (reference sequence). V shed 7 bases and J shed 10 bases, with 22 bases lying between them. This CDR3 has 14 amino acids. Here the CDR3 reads CASTPSWPPGVQYF. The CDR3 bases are TGTGCCAGCACCCCCAGTTGGCCTCCGGGAGTCCAGTACTTC. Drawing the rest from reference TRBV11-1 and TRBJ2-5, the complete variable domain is EAEVAQSPRYKITEKSQAVAFWCDPISGHATLYWYRQILGQGPELLVQFQDESVVDDSQLPKDRFSAERLKGVDSTLKIQPAELGDSAMYLCASTPSWPPGVQYFGPGTRLLVL.

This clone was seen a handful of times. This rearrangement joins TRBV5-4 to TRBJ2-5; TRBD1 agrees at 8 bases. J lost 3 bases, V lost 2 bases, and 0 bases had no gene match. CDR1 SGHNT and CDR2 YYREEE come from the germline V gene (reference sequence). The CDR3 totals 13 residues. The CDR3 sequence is CASSLQGEETQYF. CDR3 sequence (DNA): TGTGCCAGCAGCTTACAGGGGGAAGAGACCCAGTACTTC.

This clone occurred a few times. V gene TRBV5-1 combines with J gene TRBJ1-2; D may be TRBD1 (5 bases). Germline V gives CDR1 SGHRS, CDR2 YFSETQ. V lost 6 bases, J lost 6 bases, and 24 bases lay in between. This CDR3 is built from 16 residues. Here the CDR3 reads CASKFQAPGQLHGYTF. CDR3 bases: TGCGCCAGCAAATTCCAAGCACCAGGACAACTTCATGGCTACACCTTC.

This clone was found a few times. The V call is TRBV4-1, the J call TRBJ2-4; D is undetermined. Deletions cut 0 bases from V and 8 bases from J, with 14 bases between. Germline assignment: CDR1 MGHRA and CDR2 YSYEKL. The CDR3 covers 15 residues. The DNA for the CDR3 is TGCGCCAGCAGCCAAGATTACCTCTTGTCGGACATTCAGTACTTC. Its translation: CASSQDYLLSDIQYF.

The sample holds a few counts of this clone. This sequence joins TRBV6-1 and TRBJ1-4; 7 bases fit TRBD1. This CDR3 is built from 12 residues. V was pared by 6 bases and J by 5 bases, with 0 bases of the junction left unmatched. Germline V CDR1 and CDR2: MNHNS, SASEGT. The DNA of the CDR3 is TGTGCCAGCAGGACAGGGAATGAAAAACTGTTTTTT. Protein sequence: CASRTGNEKLFF.

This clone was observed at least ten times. The CDR3 DNA sequence: TGTGCCAGCAGCTTCCCGCGTGATACGCAGTATTTT. Protein product: CASSFPRDTQYF. The rearrangement uses TRBV7-9 and TRBJ2-3; no reliable D call. Trimming removed 3 bases at V and 6 bases at J, with 7 bases between. Germline V gene lookup returns CDR1 SEHNR and CDR2 FQNEAQ (reference sequence). The CDR3 contains 12 residues.

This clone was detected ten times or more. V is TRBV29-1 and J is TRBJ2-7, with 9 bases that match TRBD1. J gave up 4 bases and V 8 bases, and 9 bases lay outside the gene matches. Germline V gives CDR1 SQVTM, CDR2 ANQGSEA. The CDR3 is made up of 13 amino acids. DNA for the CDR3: TGCAGCACCACTGGACAGGGGCAATACGAGCAGTACTTC. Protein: CSTTGQGQYEQYF.

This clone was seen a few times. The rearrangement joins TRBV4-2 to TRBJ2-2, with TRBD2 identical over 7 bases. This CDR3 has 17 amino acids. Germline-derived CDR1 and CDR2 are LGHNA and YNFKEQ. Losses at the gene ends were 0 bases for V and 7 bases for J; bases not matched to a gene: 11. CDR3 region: CASSQDSSGGSGGELFF. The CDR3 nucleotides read TGTGCCAGCAGCCAAGACTCGTCGGGGGGATCTGGCGGGGAGCTGTTTTTT.

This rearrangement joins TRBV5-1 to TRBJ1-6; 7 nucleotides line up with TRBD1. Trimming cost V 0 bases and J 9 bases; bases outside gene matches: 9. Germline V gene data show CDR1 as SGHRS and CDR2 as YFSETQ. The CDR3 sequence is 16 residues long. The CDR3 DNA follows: TGCGCCAGCAGCTTGGAACGGGACAGTCTCAGTTCACCCCTCCACTTT. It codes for CASSLERDSLSSPLHF. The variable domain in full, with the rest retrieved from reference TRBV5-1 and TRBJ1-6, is KAGVTQTPRYLIKTRGQQVTLSCSPISGHRSVSWYQQTPGQGLQFLFEYFSETQRNKGNFPGRFSGRQFSNSRSEMNVSTLELGDSALYLCASSLERDSLSSPLHFGNGTRLTVT.

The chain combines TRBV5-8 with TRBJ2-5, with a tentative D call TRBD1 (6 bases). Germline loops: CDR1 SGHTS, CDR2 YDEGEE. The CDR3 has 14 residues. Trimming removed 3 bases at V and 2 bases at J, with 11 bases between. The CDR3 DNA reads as TGTGCCAGCAGCTCTCTCAGGGGACAAGAGACCCAGTACTTC. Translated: CASSSLRGQETQYF.

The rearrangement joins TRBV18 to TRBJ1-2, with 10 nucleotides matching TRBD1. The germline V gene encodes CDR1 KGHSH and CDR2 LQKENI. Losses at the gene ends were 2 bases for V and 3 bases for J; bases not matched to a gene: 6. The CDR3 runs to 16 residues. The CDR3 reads CASSPVSTGGDYGYTF. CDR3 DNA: TGTGCCAGCTCACCAGTCTCGACAGGGGGCGACTATGGCTACACCTTC.